This TCR beta chain is from a study of T cells after yellow fever vaccination. TCRdb re-called the 5' RACE reads with MiXCR, one entry per CDR3 protein. Among around 120,000 distinct CDR3 sequences listed, 13% to 15% were seen once. Trimming stripped 3 bases from V and 4 bases from J, with 16 bases between. The CDR3 totals 15 residues. Germline V lookup: CDR1 SGHTA, CDR2 FQGNSA. The clonotype comes from a man between 18 and 29 years old who received the YFV17D yellow fever vaccine. The source material was CD8+ T cells sorted from PBMCs, sampled 5 days after the yellow fever booster vaccination. The chain combines TRBV7-2 with TRBJ2-7; D tentatively fits TRBD1 or TRBD2 (5 bases each). The CDR3 spells CASSFGTPGPYEQYF. Written as DNA, the CDR3 is TGTGCCAGCAGCTTTGGGACCCCGGGCCCTTACGAGCAGTACTTC.